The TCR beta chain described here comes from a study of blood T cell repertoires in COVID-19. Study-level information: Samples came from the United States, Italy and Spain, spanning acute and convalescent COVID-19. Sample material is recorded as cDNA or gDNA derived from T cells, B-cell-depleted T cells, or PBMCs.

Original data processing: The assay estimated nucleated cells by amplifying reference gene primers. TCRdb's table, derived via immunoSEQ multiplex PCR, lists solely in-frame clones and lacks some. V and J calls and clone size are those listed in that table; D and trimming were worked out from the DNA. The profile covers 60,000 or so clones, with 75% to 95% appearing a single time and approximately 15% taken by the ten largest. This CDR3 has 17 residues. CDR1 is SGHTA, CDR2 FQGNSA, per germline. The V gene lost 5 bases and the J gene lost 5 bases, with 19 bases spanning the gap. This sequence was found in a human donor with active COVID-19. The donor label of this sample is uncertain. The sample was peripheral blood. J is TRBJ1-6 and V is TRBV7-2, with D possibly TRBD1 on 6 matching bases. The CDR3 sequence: CASSPGVGQPNNSPLHF. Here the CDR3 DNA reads TGTGCCAGCAGCCCCGGAGTGGGACAACCGAATAATTCACCCCTCCACTTT.